A selection of T cell receptor beta chains follows, all from one sample in a study of T-cell reconstitution after alpha-beta-depleted transplantation in children. TCRdb ran MiXCR on the PCR reads and lists one entry per CDR3 protein. This table holds some 70,000 distinct CDR3 sequences, 6% to 8% found once. Sequenced material: PBMCs from the stem cell graft donor, taken from the stem cell graft. Source of these receptors: a human donor who donated a stem cell graft to a child with acute lymphoblastic leukemia. Both conserved end residues are part of each CDR3. D genes are given only for firm matches. Clone size appears in some rows only: once, few, many, or a class for an expanded clone.

V,D,J,size,DNA,CDR3
TRBV20-1,TRBD1,TRBJ1-5,many,TGCAGTGCTAGAGATCCTTACAGGGGCTTTCAGCCCCAGCATTTT,CSARDPYRGFQPQHF
TRBV25-1,-,TRBJ2-2,-,TGTGCCAGCAGATCTAGCCGGGACACCGGGGAGCTGTTTTTT,CASRSSRDTGELFF
TRBV5-1,-,TRBJ1-1,-,TGCGCCAGCAGCGACTCATTAAACACTGAAGCTTTCTTT,CASSDSLNTEAFF
TRBV5-5,-,TRBJ1-5,many,TGTGCCAGCAGCGGCGCAGGGGACAATCAGCCCCAGCATTTT,CASSGAGDNQPQHF
TRBV5-1,TRBD1,TRBJ1-1,many,TGCGCCAGCAGCCGCCCCCCCAGGGGGATCCCTGAAGCTTTCTTT,CASSRPPRGIPEAFF
TRBV6-2/TRBV6-3,-,TRBJ2-3,many,TGTGCCAGCAGCCCCCCGAGGGAAACAGATACGCAGTATTTT,CASSPPRETDTQYF
TRBV5-1,-,TRBJ2-5,many,TGCGCCAGCAGCTTCCCTACTAACGTCCAAGAGACCCAGTACTTC,CASSFPTNVQETQYF
TRBV24-1,TRBD1,TRBJ2-7,-,TGTGCCACCAGTAAGACGGACAGGGGCGAGCAGTACTTC,CATSKTDRGEQYF
TRBV3-1,TRBD2,TRBJ2-7,many,TGTGCCAGCAGCCATAGACTAGCGGTCTCCTACGAGCAGTACTTC,CASSHRLAVSYEQYF
TRBV12-3/TRBV12-4,TRBD2,TRBJ2-7,many,TGTGCCAGCAGTTTAAAGGCTAGCGGGGGTATAGAGCAGTACTTC,CASSLKASGGIEQYF
TRBV13,-,TRBJ1-5,few,TGTGCCAGCAGCCCCCGGAATGATAGGGGCAATCAGCCCCAGCATTTT,CASSPRNDRGNQPQHF
TRBV7-8,TRBD2,TRBJ2-3,-,TGTGCCAGCAGCCGATTGTTGAACGGGGGGGCGACAGATACGCAGTATTTT,CASSRLLNGGATDTQYF
TRBV18,-,TRBJ2-3,many,TGTGCCAGCTCACCAGTGTTGGAGAACACAGATACGCAGTATTTT,CASSPVLENTDTQYF
TRBV10-2,TRBD2,TRBJ2-7,-,TGCGCCAGCAGTGAGCCCCCAGAGCGGGGGGCTTACGAGCAGTACTTC,CASSEPPERGAYEQYF
TRBV3-1,TRBD1,TRBJ1-2,many,TGTGCCAGCAGCCTCAGACAGGGTGGCTACACCTTC,CASSLRQGGYTF
TRBV5-1,TRBD2,TRBJ2-7,many,TGCGCCAGCAGCTTGGGCAGCGGGGGGACCCCCCACGAGCAGTACTTC,CASSLGSGGTPHEQYF
TRBV5-5,-,TRBJ2-1,many,TGTGCCAGCAGCTTGAGGGGGGACAATGAGCAGTTCTTC,CASSLRGDNEQFF
TRBV29-1,TRBD1,TRBJ2-2,many,TGCAGCGCTACCCCGGGACAGGGTCGGGGCACCGGGGAGCTGTTTTTT,CSATPGQGRGTGELFF
TRBV12-3/TRBV12-4,TRBD1,TRBJ2-5,many,TGTGCCAGCAGTTCTGACAGGGTTTACGAGACCCAGTACTTC,CASSSDRVYETQYF
TRBV28,TRBD2,TRBJ2-7,many,TGTGCCAGCAGCCCTTGGATAGCGGGTAACTCCTACGAGCAGTACTTC,CASSPWIAGNSYEQYF
TRBV5-6,-,TRBJ2-1,many,TGTGCCAGCATCAGGGGGGCTCCAAGCTCCTACAATGAGCAGTTCTTC,CASIRGAPSSYNEQFF
TRBV28,-,TRBJ2-5,many,TGTGCCAGCAGTTTGAGACGGGGCAGGTACCAAGAGACCCAGTACTTC,CASSLRRGRYQETQYF
TRBV9,TRBD2,TRBJ2-3,many,TGTGCCAGCAGGTCGGGGGGGGGCCCCACAGATACGCAGTATTTT,CASRSGGGPTDTQYF
TRBV7-3,-,TRBJ2-3,few,TGTGCCAGCAGCTTAAAGTGGAGAGATACGCAGTATTTT,CASSLKWRDTQYF
TRBV4-2,TRBD2,TRBJ2-2,many,TGTGCCAGCAGCCAAGAGGGAAGCGGGAGGGGAAGCGGGGAGCTGTTTTTT,CASSQEGSGRGSGELFF
TRBV7-2,TRBD2,TRBJ2-3,many,TGTGCCAGCAGCCCAGATGAGGCTAGCGGGAAGACAGGTGGGCAGTATTTT,CASSPDEASGKTGGQYF